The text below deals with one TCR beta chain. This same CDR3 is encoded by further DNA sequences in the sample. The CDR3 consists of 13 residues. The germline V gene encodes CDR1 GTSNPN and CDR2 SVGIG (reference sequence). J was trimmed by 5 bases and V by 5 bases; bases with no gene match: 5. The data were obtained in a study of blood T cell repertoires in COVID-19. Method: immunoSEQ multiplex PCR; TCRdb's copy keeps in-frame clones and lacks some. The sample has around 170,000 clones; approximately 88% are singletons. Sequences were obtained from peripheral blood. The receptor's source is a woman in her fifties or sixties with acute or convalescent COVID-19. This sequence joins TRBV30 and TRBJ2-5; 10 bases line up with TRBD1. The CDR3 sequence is CAWRQGAGETQYF. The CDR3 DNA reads TGTGCCTGGCGACAGGGGGCGGGTGAGACCCAGTACTTC.